Shown below are 21 T cell receptor beta chains from a single sample sequenced in a study of T cells after yellow fever vaccination. From the 5' RACE reads, TCRdb called clonotypes with MiXCR, one entry per CDR3 protein. This table has about 180,000 distinct CDR3 sequences, approximately 6.2% appearing once. The sequencing used CD4+ T cells sorted from PBMCs, collected on the day of the first yellow fever vaccination. Source of these receptors: a man between 18 and 29 years old who received the YFV17D yellow fever vaccine.

The table lists this clonotype with a few counts. The chain uses TRBV12-3 or TRBV12-4 and TRBJ1-5, with TRBD1 matching over 8 bases. The ends lost 1 base at V and 3 bases at J; junction bases unmatched: 5. CDR3 length: 16 amino acids. The CDR3: CASSLGQGAFNQPQHF. The DNA of the CDR3 is TGTGCCAGCAGTTTAGGGCAGGGGGCATTCAATCAGCCCCAGCATTTT.

This clonotype was observed at least ten times. CDR3 residues: CATSRDSLGFGTHNEQFF. CDR3 in DNA: TGTGCCACCAGCAGAGATTCTTTGGGGTTCGGTACTCACAATGAGCAGTTCTTC. This sequence joins TRBV15 and TRBJ2-1; D is ambiguous. Trimming took 0 bases from V and 5 from J, leaving 20 bases between them. Germline V gives CDR1 LNHNV, CDR2 YYDKDF (reference sequence). The CDR3 contains 18 residues.

In this sample, this clonotype turned up many times. The chain carries TRBV12-3 or TRBV12-4 and TRBJ2-2, with D perhaps TRBD1 or TRBD2 (5 bases each). The V and J ends lost 8 bases and 1 base respectively, with 11 bases between them. This CDR3 is built from 14 residues. CDR3 protein: CASEKGRNTGELFF. CDR3 bases: TGTGCCAGCGAAAAGGGACGGAACACCGGGGAGCTGTTTTTT.

The chain links TRBV30 to TRBJ1-6; the match to TRBD1 covers 7 bases. V was pared by 0 bases and J by 6 bases, with 5 bases of the junction left unmatched. The CDR3 runs to 15 residues. The germline gives CDR1 GTSNPN, CDR2 SVGIG (reference sequence). The CDR3 region is CAWSVDRAVNSPLHF. Here the CDR3 DNA reads TGTGCCTGGAGTGTAGACAGGGCTGTTAATTCACCCCTCCACTTT.

The sample holds a few counts of this clonotype. The chain links TRBV10-3 to TRBJ1-6; no definite D call. V shed 0 bases and J shed 7 bases, with 16 bases lying between them. Germline V gene lookup returns CDR1 ENHRY and CDR2 SYGVKD. CDR3 length: 17 residues. This chain's CDR3 is CAISESTRTYRNSPLHF. Here the CDR3 DNA reads TGTGCCATCAGTGAGTCGACTCGTACTTACCGCAATTCACCCCTCCACTTT.

This clonotype appeared a few times. The V call is TRBV12-3 or TRBV12-4, the J call TRBJ2-7; D is uncertain. The CDR3 contains 14 residues. With 6 bases removed from V and 2 bases from J, the gap between germline ends came to 14 bases. The CDR3 DNA follows: TGTGCCAGCAGCCAGACTCGAAAAACCTACGAGCAGTACTTC. Protein sequence: CASSQTRKTYEQYF.

This clonotype was counted at least ten times. V and J are TRBV3-1 and TRBJ2-2; 8 bases map to TRBD2. CDR3 size: 18 residues. V shed 0 bases, J shed 5 bases, and the junction held 11 bases outside the gene matches. Germline assignment: CDR1 LGHDT and CDR2 YNNKEL (reference sequence). This chain's CDR3 is CASSQDLPGGPSTGELFF. The CDR3, as DNA: TGTGCCAGCAGCCAAGATTTGCCGGGGGGGCCGAGTACCGGGGAGCTGTTTTTT.

This clonotype was recorded many times. The chain links TRBV7-9 to TRBJ1-5; D is undetermined. CDR1 is SEHNR, CDR2 FQNEAQ, per germline (reference sequence). This CDR3 spans 16 amino acids. The V and J ends lost 2 bases and 3 bases respectively, with 14 bases between them. The CDR3 region is CASSLPTALTNQPQHF. The CDR3 coding sequence is TGTGCCAGCAGCTTACCGACGGCGTTGACCAATCAGCCCCAGCATTTT.

This clonotype was seen many times. CDR3 in amino acids: CASSLAALPGGAYEQYF. CDR3 DNA: TGTGCCAGCAGCTTAGCCGCCTTACCGGGGGGGGCCTACGAGCAGTACTTC. The chain couples TRBV7-2 to TRBJ2-7; TRBD2 matches 8 bases. J was trimmed by 2 bases and V by 0 bases; bases with no gene match: 9. CDR1 is SGHTA, CDR2 FQGNSA, per germline. The CDR3 sequence is 17 residues long.

For this clonotype: The germline gene is not matched at one end of the junction; a read error may be the cause. The rearrangement uses TRBV12-3 or TRBV12-4 and TRBJ2-2, with TRBD2 identical over 16 bases. There are 19 residues in the CDR3. The CDR3 DNA follows: TGTGCCCGCAGGCCTCCGCCGGGACTAGCGGGGGGGTACACCGGGGAGCTGTTTTTT. Encoded protein: CARRPPPGLAGGYTGELFF.

In its sample, this clonotype was seen a few times. This sequence joins TRBV6-2 or TRBV6-3 and TRBJ2-1, with unresolved D. CDR1 and CDR2 (germline): MNHEY, SVGEGT. The CDR3 spans 13 residues. V was pared by 7 bases and J by 6 bases, with 13 bases between. This CDR3 is CASTRTQPNEQFF. CDR3 coding DNA: TGTGCCAGCACGCGAACTCAACCCAATGAGCAGTTCTTC.

This chain uses TRBV15 with TRBJ1-4; weak D call: TRBD1 (5 bases). V lost 2 bases and J lost 4, with 14 bases in between. CDR1 LNHNV and CDR2 YYDKDF come from the germline V gene (reference sequence). The CDR3 consists of 16 residues. The CDR3 here is CATSRKTGTFNEKLFF. The CDR3 coding sequence is TGTGCCACCAGCAGAAAAACCGGGACCTTTAATGAAAAACTGTTTTTT.

This clonotype turned up a few times. J is TRBJ2-3 and V is TRBV12-3 or TRBV12-4; no firm D call. Trimming pared 5 bases from V and 6 bases from J, leaving 18 bases between. The CDR3 consists of 15 residues. The DNA for the CDR3 is TGTGCCAGCAGTATGGGGTCTCTACGACGGGATACGCAGTATTTT. Translation: CASSMGSLRRDTQYF.

The rearrangement joins TRBV7-7 to TRBJ2-7, with TRBD2 identical over 10 bases. The CDR3 has 14 amino acids. CDR1 and CDR2 from the germline V gene are SSHAT and FNYEAQ (reference sequence). V was clipped by 5 bases and J by 2 bases; unmatched bases: 3. CDR3 protein: CASSPTSGTYEQYF. CDR3 sequence (DNA): TGTGCCAGCAGCCCTACTAGCGGGACCTACGAGCAGTACTTC.

This clonotype was counted a few times. This chain links TRBV5-4 with TRBJ1-5; D ambiguous. The V end lost 4 bases, the J end lost 4 bases, and 15 bases lay between the germline ends. The CDR3 length is 15 residues. In germline, CDR1 is SGHNT, CDR2 YYREEE (reference sequence). The CDR3 sequence: CASSRLPGRNQPQHF. The CDR3, as DNA: TGTGCCAGCAGCCGGTTACCAGGACGTAATCAGCCCCAGCATTTT.

Many counts were recorded for this clonotype. The chain carries TRBV20-1 and TRBJ2-7, with D hard to call. The CDR3 is made up of 14 amino acids. V lost 2 bases, J lost 1 base, and 12 bases lay in between. The germline V gene encodes CDR1 DFQATT and CDR2 SNEGSKA (reference sequence). The DNA of the CDR3 is TGCAGTGCTAGAAACGGGTACAATTCCTACGAGCAGTACTTC. It is translated as CSARNGYNSYEQYF.

This clonotype appeared many times. J is TRBJ2-1 and V is TRBV5-6, with D unresolved. The germline V gene has CDR1 SGHDT and CDR2 YYEEEE. The CDR3 loop spans 14 amino acids. V was trimmed by 4 bases and J by 0 bases, leaving 8 bases between them. The CDR3 here is CASSQLSSYNEQFF. The CDR3 DNA reads TGTGCCAGCAGCCAGTTGAGCTCCTACAATGAGCAGTTCTTC.

This clonotype was observed a handful of times. The rearrangement joins TRBV5-8 to TRBJ1-3, with a possible D match to TRBD1 (5 bases). The CDR3 totals 18 residues. Germline CDR1 is SGHTS and CDR2 is YDEGEE. The V end was cut by 0 bases, the J end by 5 bases, with 21 bases between. CDR3 coding DNA: TGTGCCAGCAGCTTGGTGGGGGGAGGAACGGCGAAAAGAAACACCATATATTTT. Translation: CASSLVGGGTAKRNTIYF.

This clonotype has just a few counts. The chain uses TRBV7-2 and TRBJ2-2; 8 positions agree with TRBD1. Germline V gene data show CDR1 as SGHTA and CDR2 as FQGNSA. The CDR3 consists of 15 residues. V gave up 2 bases and J gave up 7 bases; unmatched junction bases: 6. The CDR3 is CASSLYQGAFGELFF. The CDR3 DNA reads as TGTGCCAGCAGCTTATACCAGGGGGCTTTCGGGGAGCTGTTTTTT. The variable domain in full, completed from reference TRBV7-2 and TRBJ2-2, reads GAGVSQSPSNKVTEKGKDVELRCDPISGHTALYWYRQSLGQGLEFLIYFQGNSAPDKSGLPSDRFSAERTGGSVSTLTIQRTQQEDSAVYLCASSLYQGAFGELFFGEGSRLTVL.

This clonotype has a single count. This chain links TRBV29-1 with TRBJ2-1; D is unclear. Per germline, CDR1 SQVTM and CDR2 ANQGSEA. This CDR3 has 14 amino acids. The ends were cut back, 2 bases at V and 2 bases at J, with 10 bases in the middle. CDR3 residues: CSVERAATYNEQFF. The CDR3 DNA is TGCAGCGTTGAACGGGCGGCCACCTACAATGAGCAGTTCTTC.

This chain links TRBV5-1 with TRBJ2-7; 9 bases are a match to TRBD2. The CDR3 consists of 13 residues. V lost 10 bases, J lost 2 bases, and 7 bases stayed unmatched. In germline, CDR1 is SGHRS, CDR2 YFSETQ. This CDR3 reads CASAGGNAYEQYF. The CDR3 DNA follows: TGCGCCTCCGCGGGGGGGAATGCCTACGAGCAGTACTTC.